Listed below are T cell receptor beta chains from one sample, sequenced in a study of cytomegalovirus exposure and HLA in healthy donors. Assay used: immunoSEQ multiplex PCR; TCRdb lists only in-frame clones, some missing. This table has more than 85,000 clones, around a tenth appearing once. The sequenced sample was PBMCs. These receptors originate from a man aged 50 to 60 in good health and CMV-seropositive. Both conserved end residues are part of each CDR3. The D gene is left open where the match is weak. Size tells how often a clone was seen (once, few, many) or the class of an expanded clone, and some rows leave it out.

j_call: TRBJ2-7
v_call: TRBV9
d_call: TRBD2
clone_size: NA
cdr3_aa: CASSSRQLAGNYEQYF
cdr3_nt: TGTGCCAGCAGCTCCCGTCAGCTAGCGGGGAACTACGAGCAGTACTTC

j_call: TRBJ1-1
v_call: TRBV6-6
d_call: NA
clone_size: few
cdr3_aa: CASTASGRGNTEAFF
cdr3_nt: TGTGCCAGCACTGCATCAGGCCGGGGGAACACTGAAGCTTTCTTT

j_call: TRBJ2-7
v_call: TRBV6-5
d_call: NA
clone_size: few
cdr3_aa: CASSYPPDTYEQYF
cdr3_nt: TGTGCCAGCAGTTACCCCCCAGACACCTACGAGCAGTACTTC

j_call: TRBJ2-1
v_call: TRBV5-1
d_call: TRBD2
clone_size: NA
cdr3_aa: CASSPPSGRAYEQFF
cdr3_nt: TGCGCCAGCAGCCCCCCTAGCGGGAGGGCTTATGAGCAGTTCTTC

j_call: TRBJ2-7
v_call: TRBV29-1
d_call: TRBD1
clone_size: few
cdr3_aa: CSVGEGGSYEQYF
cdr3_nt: TGCAGCGTAGGTGAAGGGGGCTCGTACGAGCAGTACTTC

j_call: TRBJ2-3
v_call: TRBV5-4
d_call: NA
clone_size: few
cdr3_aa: CASSPRGSTDTQYF
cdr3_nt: TGTGCCAGCAGCCCTCGCGGTAGCACAGATACGCAGTATTTT

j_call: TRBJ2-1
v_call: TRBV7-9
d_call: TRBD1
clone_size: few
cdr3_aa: CASSLERQGTNEQFF
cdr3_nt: TGTGCCAGCAGCTTAGAGCGACAGGGGACGAATGAGCAGTTCTTC

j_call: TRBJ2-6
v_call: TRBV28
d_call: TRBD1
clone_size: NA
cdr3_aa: CATRQGAGANVLTF
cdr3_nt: TGTGCCACCCGACAGGGGGCTGGGGCCAACGTCCTGACTTTC

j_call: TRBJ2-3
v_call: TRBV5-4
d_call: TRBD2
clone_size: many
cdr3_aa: CASSLGTSGGTDTQYF
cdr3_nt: TGTGCCAGCAGCCTAGGGACTAGCGGGGGCACAGATACGCAGTATTTT

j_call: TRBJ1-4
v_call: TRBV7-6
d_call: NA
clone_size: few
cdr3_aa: CASSLGLSEKLFF
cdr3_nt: TGTGCCAGCAGCTTGGGACTGAGTGAAAAACTGTTTTTT

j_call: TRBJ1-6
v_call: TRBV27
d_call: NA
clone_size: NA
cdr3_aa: CASSLSPAGTSSYNSPLHF
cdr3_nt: TGTGCCAGCAGTTTATCACCCGCGGGTACTAGCTCCTATAATTCACCCCTCCACTTT

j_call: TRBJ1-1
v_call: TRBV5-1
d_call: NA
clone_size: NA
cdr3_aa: CASSLETSGTEAFF
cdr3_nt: TGCGCCAGCAGCTTGGAAACTTCGGGCACTGAAGCTTTCTTT

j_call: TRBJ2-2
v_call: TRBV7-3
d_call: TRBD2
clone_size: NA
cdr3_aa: CASSFNPTGTSGSTGELFF
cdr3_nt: TGTGCCAGCAGCTTTAATCCCACCGGGACTAGCGGATCCACCGGGGAGCTGTTTTTT

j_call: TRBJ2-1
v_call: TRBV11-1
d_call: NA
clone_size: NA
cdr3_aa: CASSPGWGEQFF
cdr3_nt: TGTGCCAGCAGCCCAGGGTGGGGTGAGCAGTTCTTC

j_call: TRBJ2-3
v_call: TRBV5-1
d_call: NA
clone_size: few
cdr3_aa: CASSLVSRAADTQYF
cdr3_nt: TGCGCCAGCAGCTTGGTTAGCAGGGCGGCAGATACGCAGTATTTT

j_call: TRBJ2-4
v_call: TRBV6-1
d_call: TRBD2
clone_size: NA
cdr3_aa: CASSGGLAPGGNIQYF
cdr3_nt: TGTGCCAGCAGTGGGGGACTAGCCCCCGGCGGAAACATTCAGTACTTC

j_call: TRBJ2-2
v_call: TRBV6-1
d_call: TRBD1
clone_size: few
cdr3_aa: CASRTGTGITGELFF
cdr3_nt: TGTGCCAGCAGGACCGGGACAGGGATCACCGGGGAGCTGTTTTTT

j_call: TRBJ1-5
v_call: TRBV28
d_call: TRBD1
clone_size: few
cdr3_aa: CASSAVTGGDQPQHF
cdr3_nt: TGTGCCAGCAGCGCGGTTACAGGGGGCGATCAGCCCCAGCATTTT

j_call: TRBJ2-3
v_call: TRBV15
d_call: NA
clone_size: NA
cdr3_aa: CATSGQSYTDTQYF
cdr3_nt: TGTGCCACCAGTGGACAGAGTTACACAGATACGCAGTATTTT

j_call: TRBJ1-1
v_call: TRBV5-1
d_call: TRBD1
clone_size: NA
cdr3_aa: CASSPGGTGGAYTEAFF
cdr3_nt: TGCGCCAGCAGCCCGGGGGGGACAGGGGGCGCGTACACTGAAGCTTTCTTT

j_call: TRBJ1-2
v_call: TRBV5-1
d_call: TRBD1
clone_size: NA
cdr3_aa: CASSLASRQGGVEDTF
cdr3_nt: TGCGCCAGCAGCTTGGCCTCGAGACAGGGGGGGGTAGAGGACACCTTC

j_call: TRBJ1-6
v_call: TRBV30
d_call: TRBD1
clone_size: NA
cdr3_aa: CAWSTPDRDNSPLHF
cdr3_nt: TGTGCCTGGAGTACCCCGGACAGGGACAATTCACCCCTCCACTTT

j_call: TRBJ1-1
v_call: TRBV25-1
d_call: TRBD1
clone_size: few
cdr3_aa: CASSSGQGVPEAFF
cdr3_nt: TGTGCCAGCAGCTCGGGACAGGGGGTTCCTGAAGCTTTCTTT

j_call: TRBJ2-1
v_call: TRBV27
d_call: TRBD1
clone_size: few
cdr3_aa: CASRPRTGVYEQFF
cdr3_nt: TGTGCCAGCCGGCCCAGGACAGGGGTATATGAGCAGTTCTTC

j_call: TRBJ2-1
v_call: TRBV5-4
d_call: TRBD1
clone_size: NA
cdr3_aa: CASSPAAAGGKRNEQFF
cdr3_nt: TGTGCCAGCAGCCCGGCGGCGGCAGGGGGAAAAAGGAATGAGCAGTTCTTC

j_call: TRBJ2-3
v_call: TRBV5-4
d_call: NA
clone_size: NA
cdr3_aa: CASSLDSSTDTQYF
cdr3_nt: TGTGCCAGCAGCTTGGATAGCAGCACAGATACGCAGTATTTT

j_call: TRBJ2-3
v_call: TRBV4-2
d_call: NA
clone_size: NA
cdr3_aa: CASSQDGPGWATDTQYF
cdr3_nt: TGTGCCAGCAGCCAAGATGGACCGGGATGGGCCACAGATACGCAGTATTTT

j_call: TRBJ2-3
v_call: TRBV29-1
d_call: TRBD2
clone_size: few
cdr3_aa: CSVDPSGRTDTQYF
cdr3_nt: TGCAGCGTTGACCCTAGCGGGAGAACAGATACGCAGTATTTT

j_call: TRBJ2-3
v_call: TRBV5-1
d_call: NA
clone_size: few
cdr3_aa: CASNFGNYDTDTQYF
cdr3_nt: TGCGCCAGCAACTTTGGCAACTACGACACAGATACGCAGTATTTT

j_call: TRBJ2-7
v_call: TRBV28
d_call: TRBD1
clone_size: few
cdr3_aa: CASSLHSTGRAYEQYF
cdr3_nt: TGTGCCAGCAGTTTACATTCGACAGGGAGAGCCTACGAGCAGTACTTC

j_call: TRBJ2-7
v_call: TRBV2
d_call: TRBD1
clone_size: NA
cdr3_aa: CASSGQGASYEQYF
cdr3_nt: TGTGCCAGCAGTGGACAGGGGGCCTCCTACGAGCAGTACTTC

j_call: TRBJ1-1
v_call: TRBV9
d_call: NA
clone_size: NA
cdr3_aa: CASSVSPDGEGQAFF
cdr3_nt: TGTGCCAGCAGCGTCTCCCCGGATGGGGAGGGCCAAGCTTTCTTT

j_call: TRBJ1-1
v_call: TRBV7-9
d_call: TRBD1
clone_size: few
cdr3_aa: CASRQWDRRRVSTEAFF
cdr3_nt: TGTGCCAGCAGGCAATGGGACAGACGACGCGTTAGCACTGAAGCTTTCTTT

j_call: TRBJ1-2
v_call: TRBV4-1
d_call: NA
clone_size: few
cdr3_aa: CASSQDLRPGGYTF
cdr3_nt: TGCGCCAGCAGCCAAGATCTCCGGCCAGGGGGCTACACCTTC

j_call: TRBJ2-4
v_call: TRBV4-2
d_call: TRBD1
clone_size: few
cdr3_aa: CASSQGGQGAKNIQYF
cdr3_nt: TGTGCCAGCAGCCAAGGGGGACAGGGGGCCAAAAACATTCAGTACTTC

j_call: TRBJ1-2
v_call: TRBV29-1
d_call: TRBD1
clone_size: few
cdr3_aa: CSVSGQSYGYTF
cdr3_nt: TGCAGCGTTTCGGGACAGTCCTATGGCTACACCTTC

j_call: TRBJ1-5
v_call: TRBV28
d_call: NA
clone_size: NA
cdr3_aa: CASLNGLNQPQHF
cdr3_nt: TGTGCCAGCTTAAATGGGCTAAATCAGCCCCAGCATTTT

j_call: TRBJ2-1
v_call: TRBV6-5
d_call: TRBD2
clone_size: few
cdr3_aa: CASSYEASGRILF
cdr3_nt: TGTGCCAGCAGTTACGAAGCTAGCGGGAGAATACTCTTC

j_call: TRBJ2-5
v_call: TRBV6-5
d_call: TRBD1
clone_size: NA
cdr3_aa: CASSLDRGVAQYF
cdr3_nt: TGTGCCAGCAGTCTTGACAGGGGGGTGGCCCAGTACTTC

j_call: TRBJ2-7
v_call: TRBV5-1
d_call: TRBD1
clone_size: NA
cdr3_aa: CASSLWTGEAYEQYF
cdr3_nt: TGCGCCAGCAGCCTCTGGACAGGGGAGGCCTACGAGCAGTACTTC

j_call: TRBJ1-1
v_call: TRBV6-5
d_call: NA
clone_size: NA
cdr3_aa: CASSYSEWGWAFF
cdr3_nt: TGTGCCAGCAGTTACTCGGAGTGGGGCTGGGCTTTCTTT

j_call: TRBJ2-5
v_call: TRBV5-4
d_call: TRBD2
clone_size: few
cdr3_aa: CASSFLLQAGLQETQYF
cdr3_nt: TGTGCCAGCAGCTTCCTTTTGCAAGCGGGGCTACAAGAGACCCAGTACTTC

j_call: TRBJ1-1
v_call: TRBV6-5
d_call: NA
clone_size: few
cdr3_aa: CASSYSEWEVNTEAFF
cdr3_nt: TGTGCCAGCAGTTACTCGGAGTGGGAGGTGAACACTGAAGCTTTCTTT

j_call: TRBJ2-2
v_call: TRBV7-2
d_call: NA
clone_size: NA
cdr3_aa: CASSSVRTGELFF
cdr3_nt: TGTGCCAGCAGCTCGGTGAGGACCGGGGAGCTGTTTTTT

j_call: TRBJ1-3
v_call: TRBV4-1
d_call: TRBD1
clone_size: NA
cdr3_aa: CASSQGWTGGSGNTIYF
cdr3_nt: TGCGCCAGCAGCCAAGGATGGACAGGGGGCTCTGGAAACACCATATATTTT

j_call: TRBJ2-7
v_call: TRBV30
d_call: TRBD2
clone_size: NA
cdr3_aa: CAWSVEGWGGDEQYF
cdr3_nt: TGTGCCTGGAGTGTCGAGGGTTGGGGGGGGGACGAGCAGTACTTC

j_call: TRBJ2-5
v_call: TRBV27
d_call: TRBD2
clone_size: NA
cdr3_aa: CASNPSGSGEETQYF
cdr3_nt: TGTGCCAGCAACCCTAGCGGGAGTGGAGAAGAGACCCAGTACTTC

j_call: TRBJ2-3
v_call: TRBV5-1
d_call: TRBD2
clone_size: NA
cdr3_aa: CASSLGGSGSTDTQYF
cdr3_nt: TGCGCCAGCAGCTTGGGGGGTAGCGGGAGCACAGATACGCAGTATTTT

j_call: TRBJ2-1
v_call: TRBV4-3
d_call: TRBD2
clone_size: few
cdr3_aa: CASSQVFAGGPGNEQFF
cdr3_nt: TGCGCCAGCAGCCAAGTATTCGCGGGAGGGCCCGGCAATGAGCAGTTCTTC

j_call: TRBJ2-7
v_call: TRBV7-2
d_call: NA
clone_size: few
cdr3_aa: CASSFGGSSSYEQYF
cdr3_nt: TGTGCCAGCAGCTTTGGCGGCTCAAGCTCCTACGAGCAGTACTTC

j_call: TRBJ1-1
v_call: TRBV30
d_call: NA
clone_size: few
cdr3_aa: CAWSVTSPRPEAFF
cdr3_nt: TGTGCCTGGAGTGTAACCTCCCCGAGGCCTGAAGCTTTCTTT

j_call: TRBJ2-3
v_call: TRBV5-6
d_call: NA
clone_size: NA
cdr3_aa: CASSLGTSDTQYF
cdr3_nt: TGTGCCAGCAGCTTGGGGACTTCAGATACGCAGTATTTT

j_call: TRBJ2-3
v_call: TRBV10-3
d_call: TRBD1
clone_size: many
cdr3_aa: CAISAGDRVTDTQYF
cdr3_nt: TGTGCCATCAGTGCGGGGGACAGGGTTACAGATACGCAGTATTTT

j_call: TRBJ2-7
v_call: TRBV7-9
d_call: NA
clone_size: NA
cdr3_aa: CASSPRSSYEQYF
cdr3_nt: TGTGCCAGCAGCCCTAGGTCCTCCTACGAGCAGTACTTC